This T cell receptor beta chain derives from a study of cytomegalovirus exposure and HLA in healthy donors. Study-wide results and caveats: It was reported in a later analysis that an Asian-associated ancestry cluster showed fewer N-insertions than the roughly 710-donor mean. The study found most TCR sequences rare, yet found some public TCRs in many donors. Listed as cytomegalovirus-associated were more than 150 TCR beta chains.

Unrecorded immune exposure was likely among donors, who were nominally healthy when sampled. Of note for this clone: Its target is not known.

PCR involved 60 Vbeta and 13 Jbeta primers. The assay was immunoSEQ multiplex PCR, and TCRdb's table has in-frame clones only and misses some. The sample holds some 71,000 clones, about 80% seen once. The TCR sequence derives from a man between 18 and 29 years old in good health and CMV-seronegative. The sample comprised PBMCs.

The CDR3 spells CASRALAETQYF. The CDR3 bases are TGTGCAAGTCGCGCACTAGCAGAGACCCAGTACTTC. The gene calls are TRBV12-2 and TRBJ2-5; the D call in the table, TRBD2, was not verified against the DNA. TRBV12-2 is marked as a pseudogene. The CDR3 loop spans 12 amino acids.